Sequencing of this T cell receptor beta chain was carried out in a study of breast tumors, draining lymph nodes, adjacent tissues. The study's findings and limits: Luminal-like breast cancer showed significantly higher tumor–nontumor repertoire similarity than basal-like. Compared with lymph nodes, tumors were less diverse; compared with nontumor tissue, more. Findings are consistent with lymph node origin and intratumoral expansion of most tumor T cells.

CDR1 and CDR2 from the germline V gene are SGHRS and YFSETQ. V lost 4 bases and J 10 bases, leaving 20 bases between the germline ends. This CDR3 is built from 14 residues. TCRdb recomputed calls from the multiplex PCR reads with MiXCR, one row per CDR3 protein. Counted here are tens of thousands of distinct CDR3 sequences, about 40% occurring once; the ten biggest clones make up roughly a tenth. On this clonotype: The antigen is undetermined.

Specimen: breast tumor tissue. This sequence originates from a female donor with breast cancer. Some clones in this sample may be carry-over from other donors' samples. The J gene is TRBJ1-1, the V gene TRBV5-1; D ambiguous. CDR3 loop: CASSQEPTEAVAFF. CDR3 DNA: TGCGCCAGCAGCCAAGAACCCACAGAGGCGGTAGCTTTCTTT.